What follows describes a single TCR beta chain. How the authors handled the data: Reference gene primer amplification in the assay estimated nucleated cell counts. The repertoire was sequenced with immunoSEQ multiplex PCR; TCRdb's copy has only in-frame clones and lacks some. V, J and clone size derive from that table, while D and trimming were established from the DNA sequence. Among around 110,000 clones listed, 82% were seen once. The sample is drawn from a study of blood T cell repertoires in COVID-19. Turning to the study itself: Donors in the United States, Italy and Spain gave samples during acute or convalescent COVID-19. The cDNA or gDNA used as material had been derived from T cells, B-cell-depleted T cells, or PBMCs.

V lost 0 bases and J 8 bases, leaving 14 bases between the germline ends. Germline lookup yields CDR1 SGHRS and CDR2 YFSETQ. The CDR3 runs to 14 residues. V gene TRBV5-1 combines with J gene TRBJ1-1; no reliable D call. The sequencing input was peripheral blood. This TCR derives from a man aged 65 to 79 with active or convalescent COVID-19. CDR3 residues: CASSLGDFTGEAFF. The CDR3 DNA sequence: TGCGCCAGCAGCTTGGGCGACTTTACCGGCGAAGCTTTCTTT. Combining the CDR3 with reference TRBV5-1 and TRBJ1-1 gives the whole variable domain KAGVTQTPRYLIKTRGQQVTLSCSPISGHRSVSWYQQTPGQGLQFLFEYFSETQRNKGNFPGRFSGRQFSNSRSEMNVSTLELGDSALYLCASSLGDFTGEAFFGQGTRLTVV.